Described below is a single TCR beta chain sequence and its context. This CDR3 is 15 amino acids long. From germline, CDR1 is SGHAT and CDR2 FQNNGV. The germline V and J ends were trimmed by 0 bases and 2 bases, with 11 bases remaining between them. These data originate in a study of blood T cell repertoires in COVID-19. At the level of the study: COVID-19 samples from acute and convalescent phases originated in the United States, Italy and Spain. Sample material is recorded as cDNA or gDNA derived from T cells, B-cell-depleted T cells, or PBMCs.

Original analysis: The authors estimated nucleated cell counts from reference gene primer amplification. Only in-frame clones appear in the TCRdb table, and some are missing; sequencing was by immunoSEQ multiplex PCR. V and J calls plus clone size are reproduced from that table; the DNA served to infer D and trimming. The sample holds fewer than 300,000 clones, 82% seen once. The TCR sequence derives from a woman aged 18-35 years with acute or convalescent COVID-19. Sequenced material: peripheral blood. V and J are TRBV11-2 and TRBJ2-7; tentatively, D is TRBD2 (5 bases). As DNA, the CDR3 is TGTGCCAGCAGCTTAGATCTTTTCGGGGCCTACGAGCAGTACTTC. Its protein product is CASSLDLFGAYEQYF.